This TCR beta chain was sequenced during a study of shared clonotypes between healthy human individuals. Background on the study: Three plates were used per donor for CD4 naive, three for CD4 memory, two for CD8 naive and one for CD8 memory.

Clones were sequenced by immunoSEQ multiplex PCR, and TCRdb holds only the in-frame ones, with some missing. The table includes around 700,000 clones, 73% detected once. This clone has just a few counts. Source material: memory CD4+ T cells sorted from blood. Subset of the sample: CD45RA-negative fraction. The clonotype comes from a woman in her 30s in good health.

As DNA, the CDR3 is TGTGCCAGCAGTGGGCAGATGAACACTGAAGCTTTCTTT. This sequence encodes CASSGQMNTEAFF. V and J are TRBV6-1 and TRBJ1-1, with D unresolved. CDR1 is MNHNS and CDR2 is SASEGT in the germline V gene. This CDR3 is 13 amino acids long. Trimming removed 4 bases from V and 0 bases from J, with 6 bases in between.